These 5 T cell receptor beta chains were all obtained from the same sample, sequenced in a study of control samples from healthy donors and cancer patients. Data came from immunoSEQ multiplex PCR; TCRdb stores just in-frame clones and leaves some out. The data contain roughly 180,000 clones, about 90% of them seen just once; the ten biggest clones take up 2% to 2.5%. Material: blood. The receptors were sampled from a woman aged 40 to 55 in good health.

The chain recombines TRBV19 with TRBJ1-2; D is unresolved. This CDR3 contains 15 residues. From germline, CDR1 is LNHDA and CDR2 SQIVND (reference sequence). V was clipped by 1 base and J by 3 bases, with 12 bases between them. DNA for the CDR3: TGTGCCAGTAGTATAGCTTCGACATCGGACTATGGCTACACCTTC. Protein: CASSIASTSDYGYTF.

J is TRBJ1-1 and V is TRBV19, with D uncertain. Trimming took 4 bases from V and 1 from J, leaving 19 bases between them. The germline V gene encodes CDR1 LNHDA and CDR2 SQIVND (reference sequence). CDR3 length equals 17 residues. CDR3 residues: CASSTVIGSVANTEAFF. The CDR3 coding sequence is TGTGCCAGTAGTACAGTAATTGGGAGTGTTGCGAACACTGAAGCTTTCTTT.

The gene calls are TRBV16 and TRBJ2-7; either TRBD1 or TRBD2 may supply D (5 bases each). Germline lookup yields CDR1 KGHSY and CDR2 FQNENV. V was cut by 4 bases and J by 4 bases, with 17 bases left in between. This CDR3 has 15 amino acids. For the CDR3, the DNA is TGTGCCAGCAGCCTAAACCGGGACCTTCGGTACGAGCAGTACTTC. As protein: CASSLNRDLRYEQYF.

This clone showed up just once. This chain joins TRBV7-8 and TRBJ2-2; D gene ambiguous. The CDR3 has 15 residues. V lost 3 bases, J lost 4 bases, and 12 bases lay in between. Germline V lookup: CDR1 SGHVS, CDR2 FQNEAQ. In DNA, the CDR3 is TGTGCCAGCAGCTTCTTGCCGGTGGGCACCGGGGAGCTGTTTTTT. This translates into CASSFLPVGTGELFF.

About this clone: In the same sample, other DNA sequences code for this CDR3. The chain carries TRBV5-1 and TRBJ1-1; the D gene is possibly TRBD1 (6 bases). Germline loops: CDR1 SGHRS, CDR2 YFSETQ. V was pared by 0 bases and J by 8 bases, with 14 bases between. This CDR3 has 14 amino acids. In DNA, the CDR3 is TGCGCCAGCAGCTTGGGAGGAGGGGGGGGAGAAGCTTTCTTT. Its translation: CASSLGGGGGEAFF.